This entry lists 27 T cell receptor beta chains sequenced from one sample in a study of T cells in Graves' hyperthyroidism and ophthalmopathy. Amplified TCR beta CDR3 regions derived from RNA transcripts. RT-PCR in the first round (using the HTBI primer set) targeted the TCR CDR3. TCRdb reprocessed the multiplex PCR reads via MiXCR and lists one record per CDR3 protein. Of about 690,000 distinct CDR3 sequences detected, roughly 17% appear once; the ten largest clones hold 15% to 17%. Source material: blood. All receptors come from a man in his fifties or sixties with Graves' hyperthyroidism.

The chain employs TRBV7-3 and TRBJ2-1; D may match TRBD1 or TRBD2 (5 bases each). V was shortened by 0 bases and J by 0 bases, with 12 bases between the two germline ends. The CDR3 consists of 17 residues. Germline-derived CDR1 and CDR2 are SGHTA and FQGTGA. CDR3 residues: CASSLTPGAGSYNEQFF. In DNA form, the CDR3 reads TGTGCCAGCAGCTTAACGCCCGGGGCCGGCTCCTACAATGAGCAGTTCTTC.

This clonotype showed up many times. The genes are TRBV7-8 and TRBJ2-7, with a tentative D call TRBD2 (5 bases). Trimming took 0 bases from V and 5 from J, leaving 14 bases between them. The CDR3 covers 15 residues. CDR1 and CDR2 (germline): SGHVS, FQNEAQ. As DNA, the CDR3 is TGTGCCAGCAGCTTAGCAATGACTACCACCAACGAGCAGTACTTC. Its translation is CASSLAMTTTNEQYF.

This clonotype showed up many times. The rearrangement uses TRBV12-3 or TRBV12-4 and TRBJ2-7; 9 bases align to TRBD1. The CDR3 consists of 15 residues. V was clipped by 3 bases and J by 4 bases; unmatched bases: 7. The CDR3 loop is CASSFPGQGIYEQYF. The CDR3 DNA reads as TGTGCCAGCAGTTTTCCGGGACAGGGTATTTACGAGCAGTACTTC.

This clonotype was recorded a few times. The chain recombines TRBV7-6 with TRBJ2-3; TRBD2 matches at 9 bases. The CDR3 sequence is 16 residues long. Germline CDR1 and CDR2: SGHVS and FNYEAQ. V shed 1 base and J 0 bases; nucleotides not matched to a gene: 2. The CDR3 DNA reads TGTGCCAGCAGCTTAGATAGCGGGAGAAGCACAGATACGCAGTATTTT. Translated, it gives CASSLDSGRSTDTQYF.

This clonotype was seen only a few times. The chain recombines TRBV10-3 with TRBJ1-2; D is perhaps TRBD1 (5 bases). Trimming left V 0 bases short and J 0 bases short, with 11 bases between. The CDR3 sequence is 16 residues long. Germline V gene data show CDR1 as ENHRY and CDR2 as SYGVKD. CDR3 coding DNA: TGTGCCATCAGTGAGTCGAGCCAGGGCCCTAACTATGGCTACACCTTC. Its translation: CAISESSQGPNYGYTF.

This clonotype was detected ten times or more. The chain employs TRBV2 and TRBJ2-7; D not resolved. The CDR3 has 12 amino acids. CDR1 is SNHLY, CDR2 FYNNEI, per germline. Trimming shortened V by 9 bases and J by 2 bases, and 11 bases separated the two germline ends. This chain's CDR3 is CARKRVAYEQYF. The CDR3, as DNA: TGTGCCAGGAAACGTGTGGCCTACGAGCAGTACTTC.

This clonotype came up many times. The V call is TRBV29-1, the J call TRBJ2-7, with D uncertain. The CDR3 is made up of 13 amino acids. V was pared by 4 bases and J by 2 bases, with 12 bases between. CDR1 is SQVTM and CDR2 is ANQGSEA in the germline V gene. Written as DNA, the CDR3 is TGCAGCGTTGGCGGTGCCCGGACCTACGAGCAGTACTTC. Encoded protein: CSVGGARTYEQYF.

This clonotype was picked up many times. The chain joins TRBV19 to TRBJ2-7; TRBD2 matches 9 bases. This CDR3 is 15 amino acids long. Losses at the gene ends were 3 bases for V and 5 bases for J; bases not matched to a gene: 8. Germline V lookup: CDR1 LNHDA, CDR2 SQIVND (reference sequence). DNA for the CDR3: TGTGCCAGTAGTATCCCTGGAGCGGGAGGCCACGAGCAGTACTTC. This codes for CASSIPGAGGHEQYF. Combining the CDR3 with reference TRBV19 and TRBJ2-7 gives the whole variable domain DGGITQSPKYLFRKEGQNVTLSCEQNLNHDAMYWYRQDPGQGLRLIYYSQIVNDFQKGDIAEGYSVSREKKESFPLTVTSAQKNPTAFYLCASSIPGAGGHEQYFGPGTRLTVT.

This clonotype was seen at least ten times. The gene calls are TRBV7-9 and TRBJ2-5; TRBD2 aligns across 12 bases. V lost 5 bases, J lost 7 bases, and 5 bases stayed unmatched. The CDR3 consists of 14 residues. Germline V gene data show CDR1 as SEHNR and CDR2 as FQNEAQ (reference sequence). The CDR3 DNA sequence: TGTGCCAGCAGCCAGACTAGCGGGAGTGGGACCCAGTACTTC. Its translation: CASSQTSGSGTQYF.

This clonotype was seen a single time. The chain couples TRBV5-5 to TRBJ1-2; the match to TRBD1 covers 8 bases. V dropped 5 bases and J dropped 4; count of bases not matched to a gene: 13. The CDR3 sequence is 16 residues long. Germline V CDR1 and CDR2: SGHKS, YYEKEE (reference sequence). CDR3 sequence: CASSPNFRGLTYGYTF. CDR3 in DNA: TGTGCCAGCAGTCCTAACTTCAGGGGGCTCACCTATGGCTACACCTTC.

Regarding this clonotype: A read error is possible here, since a much larger clone lies one base away. This chain connects TRBV4-2 to TRBJ2-7, with TRBD2 identical over 12 bases. In germline, CDR1 is LGHNA, CDR2 YNFKEQ. The CDR3 spans 15 residues. The ends lost 1 base at V and 3 bases at J; junction bases unmatched: 1. As DNA, the CDR3 is TGTGCCAGCAGCCAAGGGACTAGCGGGGACTACGAGCAGTACTTC. It yields the protein CASSQGTSGDYEQYF.

This clonotype has ten or more counts. The chain has TRBV28 and TRBJ2-4, with D possibly TRBD1 on 6 matching bases. Germline loops: CDR1 MDHEN, CDR2 SYDVKM. The CDR3 contains 12 residues. With 4 bases removed from V and 8 bases from J, the gap between germline ends came to 9 bases. The CDR3 DNA reads as TGTGCCAGCAGTTCCCAGGGGTACATTCAGTACTTC. This gives the protein CASSSQGYIQYF.

This clonotype was counted ten times or more. The chain uses TRBV27 and TRBJ2-3; 7 nucleotides align to TRBD2. The germline V gene encodes CDR1 MNHEY and CDR2 SMNVEV (reference sequence). Losses at the gene ends were 3 bases for V and 2 bases for J; bases not matched to a gene: 8. The CDR3 spans 16 residues. CDR3 nucleotides: TGTGCCAGCAGTTTGAGCCTAGCGGACCTCACAGATACGCAGTATTTT. This sequence encodes CASSLSLADLTDTQYF.

The chain recombines TRBV6-1 with TRBJ2-3; 9 bases are a match to TRBD2. The length of the CDR3 is 16 residues. V dropped 4 bases and J dropped 2; count of bases not matched to a gene: 7. Germline V gene lookup returns CDR1 MNHNS and CDR2 SASEGT. The CDR3 is CASSVRTSAYTDTQYF. CDR3 DNA: TGTGCCAGCAGTGTCCGGACTAGCGCCTACACAGATACGCAGTATTTT.

For this clonotype: Compared with germline, one end of the junction differs, possibly owing to a read error. The rearrangement joins TRBV29-1 to TRBJ2-3, with D hard to call. The CDR3 extends over 13 amino acids. Germline V lookup: CDR1 SQVTM, CDR2 ANQGSEA. Written as DNA, the CDR3 is TGCAGCGTTGAAGTAGGCGGCACGGATACGCAGTATTTT. Translating it yields CSVEVGGTDTQYF.

This clonotype was picked up many times. The chain carries TRBV24-1 and TRBJ2-2; 8 nucleotides line up with TRBD2. The CDR3 has 14 residues. The V segment lost 9 bases and the J segment 5 bases; nucleotides outside the gene matches: 7. Germline CDR1 reads KGHDR; CDR2 reads SFDVKD. The CDR3 region has the DNA TGTGCCACCGAGAGCGGGAGTTGGACCGGGGAGCTGTTTTTT. Its protein is CATESGSWTGELFF.

The J gene is TRBJ2-7, the V gene TRBV4-1; 13 bases line up with TRBD2. CDR3 length: 15 amino acids. The ends lost 1 base at V and 5 bases at J; junction bases unmatched: 2. The germline CDR1 and CDR2 sequences are MGHRA and YSYEKL. CDR3 in amino acids: CASSQAGLAGHEQYF. CDR3 coding DNA: TGCGCCAGCAGCCAAGCGGGACTAGCGGGACACGAGCAGTACTTC.

At least ten counts were recorded for this clonotype. This chain joins TRBV12-3 or TRBV12-4 and TRBJ2-7; D perhaps matches TRBD1 (6 bases). V was clipped by 5 bases and J by 0 bases, with 14 bases between them. The length of the CDR3 is 15 residues. The chain's CDR3 is CASSPGAAASYEQYF. The CDR3 DNA reads as TGTGCCAGCAGTCCAGGGGCAGCGGCCTCCTACGAGCAGTACTTC.

The CDR3 loop reads CASSLGGGWGDTQYF. Here the CDR3 DNA reads TGCGCCAGCAGCTTAGGCGGCGGGTGGGGAGATACGCAGTATTTT. The chain couples TRBV5-1 to TRBJ2-3; D is perhaps TRBD2 (5 bases). Trimming took 2 bases from V and 5 from J, leaving 15 bases between them. Per the germline V gene, CDR1 is SGHRS and CDR2 is YFSETQ. The CDR3 is made up of 15 amino acids.

CDR3 sequence reads: CASSRGSRTGGMETQYF. The CDR3 DNA reads as TGTGCCAGCAGCCGAGGTTCCCGGACAGGGGGAATGGAGACCCAGTACTTC. The V and J genes are TRBV7-9 and TRBJ2-5, with 10 bases matching TRBD1. The length of the CDR3 is 17 residues. V lost 5 bases and J lost 5; bases outside the gene matches: 14. The germline V gene has CDR1 SEHNR and CDR2 FQNEAQ (reference sequence). The full variable domain, its missing parts supplied by reference TRBV7-9 and TRBJ2-5, is DTGVSQNPRHKITKRGQNVTFRCDPISEHNRLYWYRQTLGQGPEFLTYFQNEAQLEKSRLLSDRFSAERPKGSFSTLEIQRTEQGDSAMYLCASSRGSRTGGMETQYFGPGTRLLVL.

This rearrangement joins TRBV19 to TRBJ2-7; a weak D match, TRBD1 (7 bases). The V gene lost 5 bases and the J gene lost 0 bases, with 11 bases spanning the gap. The V gene's germline CDR1 is LNHDA and CDR2 SQIVND (reference sequence). There are 14 residues in the CDR3. For the CDR3, the DNA is TGTGCCAGTAGTTCAGGGGGGTACTCCTACGAGCAGTACTTC. The encoded protein is CASSSGGYSYEQYF.

This chain joins TRBV15 and TRBJ1-5; TRBD1 agrees at 7 bases. From germline, CDR1 is LNHNV and CDR2 YYDKDF (reference sequence). The CDR3 has 16 amino acids. Trimming removed 7 bases from V and 6 bases from J; junction bases left unmatched: 15. The DNA for the CDR3 is TGTGCCACCACTTTTTTAACAGGGGTGCAACCTCAGCCCCAGCATTTT. Its protein is CATTFLTGVQPQPQHF.

This chain connects TRBV11-2 to TRBJ2-5; tentatively, D is TRBD1 or TRBD2 (6 bases each). The V end lost 5 bases, the J end lost 2 bases, and 15 bases lay between the germline ends. The CDR3 spans 15 residues. The V gene's germline CDR1 is SGHAT and CDR2 FQNNGV. The CDR3, as DNA: TGTGCCAGCAGCGGGGGGCAGATAGCTCAAGAGACCCAGTACTTC. It translates to CASSGGQIAQETQYF.

The chain employs TRBV9 and TRBJ2-2, with 10 nucleotides matching TRBD2. J was trimmed by 8 bases and V by 2 bases; bases with no gene match: 9. Looked up from germline, CDR1 is SGDLS and CDR2 is YYNGEE. This CDR3 region has 16 residues. The CDR3 coding sequence is TGTGCCAGCAGCGTTGGGACTAGCGTTAAATATGGGGAGCTGTTTTTT. This sequence encodes CASSVGTSVKYGELFF.

This clonotype was counted a single time. The chain has TRBV6-2 or TRBV6-3 and TRBJ2-7; 7 bases line up with TRBD1. The germline CDR1 and CDR2 sequences are MNHEY and SVGEGT. J gave up 6 bases and V 8 bases, and 10 bases lay outside the gene matches. The CDR3 covers 13 residues. In nucleotides, the CDR3 is TGTGCCAGCCTCAAAGGGGGCCTGGGCGAGCAGTACTTC. This sequence encodes CASLKGGLGEQYF.

Many counts were recorded for this clonotype. V is TRBV7-3 and J is TRBJ2-1, with 8 bases aligning to TRBD1. J lost 4 bases, V lost 6 bases, and 8 bases had no gene match. Germline values: CDR1 SGHTA, CDR2 FQGTGA. The CDR3 is made up of 15 amino acids. CDR3 coding DNA: TGTGCCAGCAGTCTGGACAGGGAACATTACAATGAGCAGTTCTTC. Translation gives CASSLDREHYNEQFF.

This clonotype was seen repeatedly, ten times or more. This sequence joins TRBV2 and TRBJ2-1; D gene ambiguous. Germline V gene sequence: CDR1 SNHLY, CDR2 FYNNEI. CDR3 length: 13 amino acids. V lost 5 bases and J lost 5, with 10 bases in between. As DNA, the CDR3 is TGTGCCAGCAGTCCGTTAGAGAACAATGAGCAGTTCTTC. Amino acids: CASSPLENNEQFF.